The clone carrying this T cell receptor (beta chain) was seen only a few times. The sample originates from a study of type 1 regulatory T cells. TCRdb ran MiXCR on the reads and lists one entry per CDR3 protein. The table shows over 90,000 distinct CDR3 sequences, with roughly 28% occurring only once. V lost 4 bases, J lost 0 bases, and 3 bases stayed unmatched. The CDR3 contains 14 residues. This TCR came from a human donor in good health. Specimen: CD4+ T cells, either the whole sample or a sorted fraction (not recorded which). The chain couples TRBV12-3 or TRBV12-4 to TRBJ2-7; 7 positions agree with TRBD1. In DNA, the CDR3 is TGTGCCAGCAGTTGGGGGACAGCCTCCTACGAGCAGTACTTC. Its protein product is CASSWGTASYEQYF.